Each of the 28 T cell receptor beta chains below was sequenced from the same sample in a study of memory CD4+ T cells and cytomegalovirus serostatus. The sort gate was single viable CD3+CD4+CD8-CD45RO+ cells for memory CD4+ T cells. Produced via immunoSEQ multiplex PCR; TCRdb's table is partial and in-frame only. The profile shows tens of thousands of clones, around 80% of them singletons. The sample comprised memory CD4+ T cells from blood. The receptors originated from an adult in good health and CMV-seronegative.

The gene calls are TRBV14 and TRBJ2-7; D remains ambiguous. V was trimmed by 1 base and J by 6 bases, leaving 7 bases between them. The CDR3 loop spans 12 amino acids. CDR1 is SGHDN and CDR2 is FVKESK in the germline V gene. This CDR3 is CASSQVFREQYF. In nucleotides, the CDR3 is TGTGCCAGCAGCCAAGTTTTCCGCGAGCAGTACTTC.

The V call is TRBV28, the J call TRBJ2-4; 13 nucleotides line up with TRBD2. CDR3 length: 17 amino acids. V lost 4 bases, J lost 4 bases, and 7 bases stayed unmatched. CDR1 is MDHEN, CDR2 SYDVKM, per germline. The CDR3 is CASSSSKLAGGKNIQYF. The CDR3 DNA reads as TGTGCCAGCAGTTCTTCCAAACTAGCGGGGGGGAAAAACATTCAGTACTTC.

J is TRBJ2-7 and V is TRBV25-1, with D tentatively TRBD1 (5 bases). The germline V gene encodes CDR1 MGHDK and CDR2 SYGVNS. V was trimmed by 2 bases and J by 5 bases, leaving 7 bases between them. The CDR3 covers 12 residues. CDR3 nucleotide sequence: TGTGCCAGCAGTGAAGGACAACACGAGCAGTACTTC. Translating it yields CASSEGQHEQYF.

In its sample, this clone was seen a few times. The chain joins TRBV7-2 to TRBJ1-6, with D possibly TRBD1 on 6 matching bases. The V gene's germline CDR1 is SGHTA and CDR2 FQGNSA. The CDR3 spans 15 residues. Trimming removed 5 bases from V and 1 base from J, with 9 bases in between. The CDR3 reads CASSRGQSYNSPLHF. CDR3 DNA sequence: TGTGCCAGCAGCCGAGGACAGTCCTATAATTCACCCCTCCACTTT. Full variable domain (rest looked up from reference TRBV7-2 and TRBJ1-6): GAGVSQSPSNKVTEKGKDVELRCDPISGHTALYWYRQSLGQGLEFLIYFQGNSAPDKSGLPSDRFSAERTGGSVSTLTIQRTQQEDSAVYLCASSRGQSYNSPLHFGNGTRLTVT.

The chain recombines TRBV5-5 with TRBJ1-2; the D is unclear. Deletions cut 0 bases from V and 7 bases from J, with 10 bases between. Per the germline V gene, CDR1 is SGHKS and CDR2 is YYEKEE (reference sequence). This CDR3 contains 13 residues. The CDR3 here is CASSLEGMSGYTF. CDR3 DNA: TGTGCCAGCAGCTTGGAAGGGATGTCTGGCTACACCTTC.

The gene calls are TRBV5-5 and TRBJ2-7, with a possible D match to TRBD1 (6 bases). Germline V gives CDR1 SGHKS, CDR2 YYEKEE (reference sequence). CDR3 length equals 14 residues. V was shortened by 2 bases and J by 0 bases, with 9 bases between the two germline ends. This CDR3 reads CASSFADSSYEQYF. CDR3 bases: TGTGCCAGCAGCTTTGCGGACAGCTCCTACGAGCAGTACTTC. The whole variable domain, remainder taken from reference TRBV5-5 and TRBJ2-7, is DAGVTQSPTHLIKTRGQQVTLRCSPISGHKSVSWYQQVLGQGPQFIFQYYEKEERGRGNFPDRFSARQFPNYSSELNVNALLLGDSALYLCASSFADSSYEQYFGPGTRLTVT.

The rearrangement links TRBV27 to TRBJ2-7; TRBD1 matches at 8 bases. V lost 3 bases and J lost 3; bases outside the gene matches: 7. Looked up from germline, CDR1 is MNHEY and CDR2 is SMNVEV (reference sequence). The CDR3 is 15 residues long. CDR3 sequence reads: CASSFPDRVIYEQYF. The CDR3 nucleotides read TGTGCCAGCAGTTTTCCGGACAGGGTTATCTACGAGCAGTACTTC.

The chain recombines TRBV6-4 with TRBJ2-7; D call uncertain. CDR1 MRHNA and CDR2 SNTAGT come from the germline V gene. The CDR3 is 12 amino acids. Trimming cost V 4 bases and J 3 bases, with 7 bases left between them. The CDR3: CASSVLFYEQYF. CDR3 in DNA: TGTGCCAGCAGTGTCCTCTTCTACGAGCAGTACTTC.

In this sample, this clone turned up once. J is TRBJ2-3 and V is TRBV7-2; TRBD2 aligns across 14 bases. J was trimmed by 5 bases and V by 1 base; bases with no gene match: 2. The CDR3 contains 16 residues. Germline CDR1 reads SGHTA; CDR2 reads FQGNSA. CDR3 DNA: TGTGCCAGCAGCTTAGGACTAGCGGGGGGGCAAGATACGCAGTATTTT. It encodes CASSLGLAGGQDTQYF.

The chain combines TRBV5-1 with TRBJ2-2, with unresolved D. Trimming pared 0 bases from V and 5 bases from J, leaving 11 bases between. This CDR3 spans 15 amino acids. CDR1 and CDR2 from the germline V gene are SGHRS and YFSETQ. CDR3 coding DNA: TGCGCCAGCAGCTTGGGCCAGGCTGGAACCGGGGAGCTGTTTTTT. This gives the protein CASSLGQAGTGELFF.

This chain uses TRBV11-2 with TRBJ1-3; D not certain. Trimming took 4 bases from V and 0 from J, leaving 7 bases between them. Per germline, CDR1 SGHAT and CDR2 FQNNGV. The CDR3 has 14 residues. CDR3 sequence reads: CASSWSSSGNTIYF. The CDR3 DNA is TGTGCCAGCAGCTGGAGTAGCTCTGGAAACACCATATATTTT.

In its sample, this clone ranks as medium-sized. The chain joins TRBV6-5 to TRBJ2-2, with 8 bases lining up with TRBD2. Germline trimming cut 5 bases from V and 7 bases from J; bases unmatched to any gene: 9. The CDR3 has 15 amino acids. Germline-derived CDR1 and CDR2 are MNHEY and SVGAGI. The CDR3 region is CASSRGGGPNGELFF. As DNA, the CDR3 is TGTGCCAGCAGTAGAGGCGGGGGGCCGAACGGGGAGCTGTTTTTT.

The chain joins TRBV5-1 to TRBJ2-7, with TRBD2 matching over 11 bases. V lost 0 bases, J lost 4 bases, and 3 bases stayed unmatched. Germline-derived CDR1 and CDR2 are SGHRS and YFSETQ. The CDR3 is 15 residues long. The CDR3 nucleotides are TGCGCCAGCAGCTTGGCCCTAGCGGGGGGTTACGAGCAGTACTTC. Amino acids: CASSLALAGGYEQYF.

The chain recombines TRBV7-9 with TRBJ2-7; 7 bases line up with TRBD1. CDR1 and CDR2 from the germline V gene are SEHNR and FQNEAQ (reference sequence). J lost 3 bases, V lost 4 bases, and 0 bases had no gene match. This CDR3 region has 12 residues. The chain's CDR3 is CASSWTGYEQYF. CDR3 nucleotides: TGTGCCAGCAGCTGGACAGGCTACGAGCAGTACTTC.

The gene calls are TRBV6-5 and TRBJ1-4, with D unresolved. The CDR3 is made up of 13 amino acids. V lost 1 base and J 8 bases, leaving 8 bases between the germline ends. Germline V gene data show CDR1 as MNHEY and CDR2 as SVGAGI. This CDR3 is CASSYFPREKLFF. The CDR3 DNA sequence: TGTGCCAGCAGTTACTTCCCAAGAGAAAAACTGTTTTTT.

This chain uses TRBV29-1 with TRBJ2-3; 11 bases fit TRBD2. The CDR3 is 18 amino acids. V shed 7 bases and J 2 bases; nucleotides not matched to a gene: 17. Germline assignment: CDR1 SQVTM and CDR2 ANQGSEA. CDR3 loop: CSGVAGGSAGGITDTQYF. The CDR3 DNA reads TGCAGCGGGGTAGCGGGGGGGAGCGCGGGCGGGATCACAGATACGCAGTATTTT.

This sequence joins TRBV25-1 and TRBJ2-4, with unresolved D. From germline, CDR1 is MGHDK and CDR2 SYGVNS. The CDR3 has 13 amino acids. V dropped 1 base and J dropped 7 bases, with 8 bases sitting between them. The chain's CDR3 is CASSESNGNIQYF. The CDR3 coding sequence is TGTGCCAGCAGTGAATCAAATGGGAACATTCAGTACTTC. Drawing the rest from reference TRBV25-1 and TRBJ2-4, the complete variable domain is EADIYQTPRYLVIGTGKKITLECSQTMGHDKMYWYQQDPGMELHLIHYSYGVNSTEKGDLSSESTVSRIRTEHFPLTLESARPSHTSQYLCASSESNGNIQYFGAGTRLSVL.

The V and J genes are TRBV7-2 and TRBJ1-4; D is perhaps TRBD1 (6 bases). V was cut by 3 bases and J by 3 bases, with 8 bases left in between. CDR3 length equals 14 residues. Germline CDR1 is SGHTA and CDR2 is FQGNSA. CDR3 region: CASSFGTPNEKLFF. CDR3 bases: TGTGCCAGCAGCTTTGGGACACCTAATGAAAAACTGTTTTTT.

This rearrangement joins TRBV9 to TRBJ2-7; weak D call: TRBD1 (7 bases). V was clipped by 0 bases and J by 6 bases, with 10 bases between them. Germline CDR1 is SGDLS and CDR2 is YYNGEE. CDR3 length equals 13 residues. This chain's CDR3 is CASSVGQGGEQYF. CDR3 nucleotide sequence: TGTGCCAGCAGCGTAGGCCAGGGGGGCGAGCAGTACTTC.

This clone was detected once. V usage is TRBV7-9 and J usage is TRBJ2-3; TRBD1 might be the D (5 bases). The CDR3 contains 15 residues. V lost 5 bases to trimming and J lost 0 bases, with 12 bases between them. Germline CDR1 and CDR2: SEHNR and FQNEAQ (reference sequence). DNA for the CDR3: TGTGCCAGCAGCAGACGACAGTCTAGCACAGATACGCAGTATTTT. As protein: CASSRRQSSTDTQYF.

This rearrangement joins TRBV6-5 to TRBJ1-1; D call uncertain. Looked up from germline, CDR1 is MNHEY and CDR2 is SVGAGI. This CDR3 contains 15 residues. The V and J ends lost 3 bases and 1 base respectively, with 12 bases between them. The CDR3 coding sequence is TGTGCCAGCAGTTATAGCCTCTCGGGGAACACTGAAGCTTTCTTT. Its protein product is CASSYSLSGNTEAFF.

This clone was picked up a small number of times. The V and J genes are TRBV7-9 and TRBJ1-6; TRBD1 matches 7 bases. The CDR3 runs 14 residues. The ends lost 6 bases at V and 8 bases at J; junction bases unmatched: 7. CDR1 and CDR2 from the germline V gene are SEHNR and FQNEAQ (reference sequence). CDR3 DNA: TGTGCCAGCAGGATGACAGGGTCGGATTCACCCCTCCACTTT. Translation: CASRMTGSDSPLHF. Full variable domain (outside the CDR3, taken from reference TRBV7-9 and TRBJ1-6): DTGVSQNPRHKITKRGQNVTFRCDPISEHNRLYWYRQTLGQGPEFLTYFQNEAQLEKSRLLSDRFSAERPKGSFSTLEIQRTEQGDSAMYLCASRMTGSDSPLHFGNGTRLTVT.

V is TRBV19 and J is TRBJ2-5; D unresolved. The CDR3 loop spans 16 amino acids. The V gene's germline CDR1 is LNHDA and CDR2 SQIVND (reference sequence). Trimming shortened V by 1 base and J by 0 bases, and 12 bases separated the two germline ends. CDR3 sequence (DNA): TGTGCCAGTAGTATAGGGGGTCCGTTGGACCAAGAGACCCAGTACTTC. It yields the protein CASSIGGPLDQETQYF.

In the case of this clone: This sample includes further DNA sequences coding for the same CDR3. V and J are TRBV7-2 and TRBJ1-1, with D unclear. Looked up from germline, CDR1 is SGHTA and CDR2 is FQGNSA. The CDR3 is 14 residues long. V was clipped by 1 base and J by 1 base, with 7 bases between them. In nucleotides, the CDR3 is TGTGCCAGCAGCTTAGGGCCCGCGAACACTGAAGCTTTCTTT. Residues: CASSLGPANTEAFF.

V and J are TRBV11-2 and TRBJ2-7; no reliable D call. V dropped 2 bases and J dropped 5 bases, with 7 bases sitting between them. Germline-derived CDR1 and CDR2 are SGHAT and FQNNGV. CDR3 length equals 12 residues. CDR3 in amino acids: CASSLFWDEQYF. The CDR3 DNA reads as TGTGCCAGCAGCTTATTTTGGGACGAGCAGTACTTC. Using reference TRBV11-2 and TRBJ2-7 for the parts outside the CDR3, the full variable domain is EAGVAQSPRYKIIEKRQSVAFWCNPISGHATLYWYQQILGQGPKLLIQFQNNGVVDDSQLPKDRFSAERLKGVDSTLKIQPAKLEDSAVYLCASSLFWDEQYFGPGTRLTVT.

This chain joins TRBV5-1 and TRBJ2-5; the match to TRBD2 covers 13 bases. The CDR3 loop spans 15 amino acids. Trimming at V came to 7 bases and at J to 4 bases, leaving 7 bases not matched to a gene. Germline CDR1 and CDR2: SGHRS and YFSETQ. CDR3 protein: CASHSGTSGAETQYF. CDR3 coding DNA: TGCGCCAGCCATTCCGGGACTAGCGGGGCAGAGACCCAGTACTTC.

There are a few counts of this clone. The rearrangement uses TRBV5-1 and TRBJ1-1; tentatively, D is TRBD1 (5 bases). V shed 3 bases and J shed 1 base, with 10 bases lying between them. CDR1 is SGHRS and CDR2 is YFSETQ in the germline V gene. The CDR3 extends over 14 amino acids. This chain's CDR3 is CASSSSGGNTEAFF. The CDR3 DNA sequence: TGCGCCAGCAGCTCGTCGGGGGGGAACACTGAAGCTTTCTTT.

This clone was detected a few times. This sequence joins TRBV6-4 and TRBJ1-1; no clear D. V dropped 0 bases and J dropped 6 bases, with 11 bases sitting between them. The CDR3 is 14 residues long. Per the germline V gene, CDR1 is MRHNA and CDR2 is SNTAGT. The CDR3 is CASSDSYRASEAFF. The CDR3, as DNA: TGTGCCAGCAGTGACTCTTATAGGGCTTCTGAAGCTTTCTTT.